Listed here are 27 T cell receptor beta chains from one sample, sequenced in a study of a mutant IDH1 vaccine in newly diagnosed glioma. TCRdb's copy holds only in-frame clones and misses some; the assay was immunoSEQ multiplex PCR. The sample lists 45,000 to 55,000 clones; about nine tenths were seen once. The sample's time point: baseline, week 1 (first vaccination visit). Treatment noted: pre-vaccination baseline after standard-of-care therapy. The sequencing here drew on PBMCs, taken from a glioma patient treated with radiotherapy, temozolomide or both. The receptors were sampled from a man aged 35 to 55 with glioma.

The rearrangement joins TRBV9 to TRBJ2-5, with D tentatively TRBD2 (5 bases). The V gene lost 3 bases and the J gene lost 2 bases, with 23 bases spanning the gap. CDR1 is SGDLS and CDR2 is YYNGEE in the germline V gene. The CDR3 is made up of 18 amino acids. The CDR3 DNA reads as TGTGCCAGCAGCGCCCGGTGGCGGGCGGGCAGACAACAAGAGACCCAGTACTTC. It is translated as CASSARWRAGRQQETQYF.

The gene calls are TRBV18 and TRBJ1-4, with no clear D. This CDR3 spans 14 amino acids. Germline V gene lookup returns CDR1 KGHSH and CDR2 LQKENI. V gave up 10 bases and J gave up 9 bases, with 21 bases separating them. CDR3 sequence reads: CAKLPSLRQQKLFF. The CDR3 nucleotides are TGTGCCAAACTACCGTCCCTTCGCCAGCAAAAACTGTTTTTT.

CDR3 sequence: CASSSTGREQYF. The CDR3 DNA reads as TGTGCCAGTAGTTCGACGGGACGAGAGCAGTACTTC. This chain links TRBV19 with TRBJ2-7, with D perhaps matching TRBD1 or TRBD2 (5 bases each). The CDR3 consists of 12 residues. Trimming cost V 5 bases and J 7 bases, with 12 bases left between them. CDR1 is LNHDA, CDR2 SQIVND, per germline (reference sequence).

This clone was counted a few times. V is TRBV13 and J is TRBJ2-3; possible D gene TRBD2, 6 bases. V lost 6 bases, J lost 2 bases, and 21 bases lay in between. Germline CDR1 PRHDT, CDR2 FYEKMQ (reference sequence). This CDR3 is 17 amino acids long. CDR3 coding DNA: TGTGCCAGCAGTTTCTCCGAGCGGGTGGGGGTCACAGATACGCAGTATTTT. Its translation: CASSFSERVGVTDTQYF.

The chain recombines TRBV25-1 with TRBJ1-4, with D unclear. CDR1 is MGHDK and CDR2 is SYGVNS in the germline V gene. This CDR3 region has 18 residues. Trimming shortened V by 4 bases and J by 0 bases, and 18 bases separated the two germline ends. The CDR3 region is CASSGGPMAITTNEKLFF. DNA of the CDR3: TGTGCCAGCAGTGGTGGCCCCATGGCGATCACAACTAATGAAAAACTGTTTTTT.

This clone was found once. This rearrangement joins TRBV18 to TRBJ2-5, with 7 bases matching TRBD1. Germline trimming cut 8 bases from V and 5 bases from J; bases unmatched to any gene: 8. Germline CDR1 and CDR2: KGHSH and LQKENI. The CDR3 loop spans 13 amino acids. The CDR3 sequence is CASGRGLEETQYF. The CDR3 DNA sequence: TGTGCCAGCGGAAGGGGGCTCGAGGAGACCCAGTACTTC.

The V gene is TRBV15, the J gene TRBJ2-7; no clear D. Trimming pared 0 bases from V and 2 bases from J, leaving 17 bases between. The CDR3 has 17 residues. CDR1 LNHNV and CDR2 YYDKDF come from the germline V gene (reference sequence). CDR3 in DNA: TGTGCCACCAGCAGAGATGGTTCCAGCGTGGGCGCCTACGAGCAGTACTTC. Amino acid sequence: CATSRDGSSVGAYEQYF. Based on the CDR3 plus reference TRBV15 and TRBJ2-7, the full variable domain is DAMVIQNPRYQVTQFGKPVTLSCSQTLNHNVMYWYQQKSSQAPKLLFHYYDKDFNNEADTPDNFQSRRPNTSFCFLDIRSPGLGDTAMYLCATSRDGSSVGAYEQYFGPGTRLTVT.

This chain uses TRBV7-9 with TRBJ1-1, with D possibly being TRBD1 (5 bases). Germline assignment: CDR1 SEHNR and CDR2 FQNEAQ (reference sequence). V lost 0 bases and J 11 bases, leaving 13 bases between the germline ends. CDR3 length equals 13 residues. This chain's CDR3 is CASSLADSLGAFF. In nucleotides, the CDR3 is TGTGCCAGCAGCTTAGCCGACAGCCTGGGGGCTTTCTTT.

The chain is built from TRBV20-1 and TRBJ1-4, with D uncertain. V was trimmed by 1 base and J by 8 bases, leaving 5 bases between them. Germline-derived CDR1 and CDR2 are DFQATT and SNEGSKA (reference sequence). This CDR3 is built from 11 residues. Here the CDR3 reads CSARVGEKLFF. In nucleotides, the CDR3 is TGCAGTGCTAGAGTTGGAGAAAAACTGTTTTTT.

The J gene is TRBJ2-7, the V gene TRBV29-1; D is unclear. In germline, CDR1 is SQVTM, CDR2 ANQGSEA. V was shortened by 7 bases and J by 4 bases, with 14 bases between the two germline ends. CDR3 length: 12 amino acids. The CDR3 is CSGLDQLYEQYF. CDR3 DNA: TGCAGCGGCCTGGACCAGCTTTACGAGCAGTACTTC.

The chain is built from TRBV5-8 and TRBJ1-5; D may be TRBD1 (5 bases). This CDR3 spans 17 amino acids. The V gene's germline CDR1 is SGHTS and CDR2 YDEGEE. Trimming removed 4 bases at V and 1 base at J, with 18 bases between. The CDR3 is CASSKKYAGVSNQPQHF. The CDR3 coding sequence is TGTGCCAGCAGCAAAAAATACGCGGGGGTGAGCAATCAGCCCCAGCATTTT.

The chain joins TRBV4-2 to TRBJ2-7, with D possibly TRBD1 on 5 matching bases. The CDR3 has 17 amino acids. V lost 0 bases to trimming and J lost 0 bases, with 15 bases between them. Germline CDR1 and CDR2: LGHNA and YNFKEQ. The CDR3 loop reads CASSQEGLAGNSYEQYF. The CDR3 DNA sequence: TGTGCCAGCAGCCAAGAGGGGTTAGCAGGGAACTCCTACGAGCAGTACTTC.

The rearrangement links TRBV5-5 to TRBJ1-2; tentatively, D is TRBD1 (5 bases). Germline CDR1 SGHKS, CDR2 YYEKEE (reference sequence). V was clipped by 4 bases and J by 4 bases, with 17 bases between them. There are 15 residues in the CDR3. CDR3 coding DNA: TGTGCCAGCAGCAGGGACGGACCGACAATCTATGGCTACACCTTC. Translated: CASSRDGPTIYGYTF.

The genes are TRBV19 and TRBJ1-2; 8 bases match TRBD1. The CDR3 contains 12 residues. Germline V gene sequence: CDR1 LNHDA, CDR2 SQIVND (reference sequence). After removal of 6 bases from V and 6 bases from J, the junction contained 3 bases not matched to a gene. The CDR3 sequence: CASRDRDDGYTF. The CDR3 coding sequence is TGTGCCAGTAGGGACAGGGATGATGGCTACACCTTC.

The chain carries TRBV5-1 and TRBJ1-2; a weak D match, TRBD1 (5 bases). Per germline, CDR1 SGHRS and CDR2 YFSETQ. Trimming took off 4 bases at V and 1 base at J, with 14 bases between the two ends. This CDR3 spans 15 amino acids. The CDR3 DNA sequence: TGCGCCAGCAGCCATATCAGGGCCCTTAACTATGGCTACACCTTC. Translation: CASSHIRALNYGYTF.

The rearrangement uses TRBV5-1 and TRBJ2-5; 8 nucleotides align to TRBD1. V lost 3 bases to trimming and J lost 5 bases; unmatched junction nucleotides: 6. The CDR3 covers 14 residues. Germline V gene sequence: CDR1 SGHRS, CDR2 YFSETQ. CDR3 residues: CASSWAGGVETQYF. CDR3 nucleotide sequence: TGCGCCAGCAGCTGGGCAGGGGGCGTGGAGACCCAGTACTTC.

The CDR3 sequence is CSARDQPHQPQHF. Written as DNA, the CDR3 is TGCAGCGCCCGGGACCAACCACATCAGCCCCAGCATTTT. The V and J genes are TRBV29-1 and TRBJ1-5; weak D call: TRBD1 (5 bases). Trimming shortened V by 7 bases and J by 5 bases, and 15 bases separated the two germline ends. CDR1 is SQVTM, CDR2 ANQGSEA, per germline. The CDR3 extends over 13 amino acids.

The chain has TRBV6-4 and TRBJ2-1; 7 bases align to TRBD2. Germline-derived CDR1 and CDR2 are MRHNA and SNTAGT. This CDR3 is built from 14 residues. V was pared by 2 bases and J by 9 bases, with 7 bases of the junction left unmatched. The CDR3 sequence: CASSDRGSFGEQFF. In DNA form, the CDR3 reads TGTGCCAGCAGTGACCGCGGGAGTTTCGGTGAGCAGTTCTTC.

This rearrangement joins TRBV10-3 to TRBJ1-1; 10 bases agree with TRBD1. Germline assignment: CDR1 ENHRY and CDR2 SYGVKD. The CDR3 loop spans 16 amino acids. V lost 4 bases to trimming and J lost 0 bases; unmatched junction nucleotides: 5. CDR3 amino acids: CAISGQGANMNTEAFF. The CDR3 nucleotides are TGTGCCATCAGTGGACAGGGGGCGAACATGAACACTGAAGCTTTCTTT.

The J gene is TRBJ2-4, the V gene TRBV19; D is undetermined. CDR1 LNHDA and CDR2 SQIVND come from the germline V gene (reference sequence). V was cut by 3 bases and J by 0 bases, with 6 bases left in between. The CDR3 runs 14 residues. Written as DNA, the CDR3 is TGTGCCAGTAGTATGACGGGAGCCAAAAACATTCAGTACTTC. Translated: CASSMTGAKNIQYF.

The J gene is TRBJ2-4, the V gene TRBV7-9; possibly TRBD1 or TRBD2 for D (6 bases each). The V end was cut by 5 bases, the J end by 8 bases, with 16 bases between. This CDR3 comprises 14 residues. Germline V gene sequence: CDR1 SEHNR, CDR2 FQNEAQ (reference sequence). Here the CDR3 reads CASSGGYRDDIQYF. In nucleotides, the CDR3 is TGTGCCAGCAGCGGGGGGTACAGGGATGACATTCAGTACTTC.

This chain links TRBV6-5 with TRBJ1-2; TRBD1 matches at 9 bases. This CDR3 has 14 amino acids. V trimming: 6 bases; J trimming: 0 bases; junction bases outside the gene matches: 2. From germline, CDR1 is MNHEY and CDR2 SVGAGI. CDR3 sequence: CASRGQGSNYGYTF. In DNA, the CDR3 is TGTGCCAGCAGGGGACAGGGATCTAACTATGGCTACACCTTC.

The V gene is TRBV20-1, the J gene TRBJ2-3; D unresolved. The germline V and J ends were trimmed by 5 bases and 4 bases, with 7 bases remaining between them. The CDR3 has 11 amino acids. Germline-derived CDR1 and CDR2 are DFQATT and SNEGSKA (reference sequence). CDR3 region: CSAGRSDTQYF. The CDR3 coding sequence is TGCAGTGCTGGAAGATCAGATACGCAGTATTTT.

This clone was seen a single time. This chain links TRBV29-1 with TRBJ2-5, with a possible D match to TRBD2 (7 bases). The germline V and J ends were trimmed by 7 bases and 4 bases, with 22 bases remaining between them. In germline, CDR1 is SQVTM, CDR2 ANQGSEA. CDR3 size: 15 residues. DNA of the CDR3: TGCAGCGCTCTTTCTTTTAGGGGGGGTCGAGAGACCCAGTACTTC. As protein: CSALSFRGGRETQYF.

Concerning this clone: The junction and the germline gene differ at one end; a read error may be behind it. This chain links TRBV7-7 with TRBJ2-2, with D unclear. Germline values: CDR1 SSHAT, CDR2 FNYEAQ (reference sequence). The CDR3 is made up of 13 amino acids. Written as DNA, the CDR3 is TGTGCTAGCAGCCCAAAGAACACCGGGGAGCTGTTTTTT. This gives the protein CASSPKNTGELFF.

CDR3 loop: CASAGATGNEQYF. The DNA of the CDR3 is TGTGCCAGCGCGGGGGCCACTGGGAACGAGCAGTACTTC. V usage is TRBV6-5 and J usage is TRBJ2-7; possibly TRBD2 for D (7 bases). CDR1 and CDR2 from the germline V gene are MNHEY and SVGAGI. CDR3 length equals 13 residues. The germline V and J ends were trimmed by 8 bases and 5 bases, with 16 bases remaining between them.

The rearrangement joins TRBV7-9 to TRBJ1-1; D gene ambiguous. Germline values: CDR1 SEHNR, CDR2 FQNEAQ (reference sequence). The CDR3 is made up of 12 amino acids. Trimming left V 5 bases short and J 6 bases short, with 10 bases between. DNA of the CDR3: TGTGCCAGCAGCCCTATCTTGGCTGAAGCTTTCTTT. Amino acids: CASSPILAEAFF. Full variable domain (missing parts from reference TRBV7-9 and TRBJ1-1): DTGVSQNPRHKITKRGQNVTFRCDPISEHNRLYWYRQTLGQGPEFLTYFQNEAQLEKSRLLSDRFSAERPKGSFSTLEIQRTEQGDSAMYLCASSPILAEAFFGQGTRLTVV.